This T cell receptor beta chain was retrieved from a study of blood T cell repertoires in COVID-19. On the study more broadly: Sources were T cells, B-cell-depleted T cells, or PBMCs; the material itself was cDNA or gDNA.

This CDR3 has 15 residues. V shed 3 bases and J shed 8 bases, with 19 bases lying between them. Per the germline V gene, CDR1 is MDHEN and CDR2 is SYDVKM. TCRdb's table, derived via immunoSEQ multiplex PCR, lists solely in-frame clones and lacks some. The top ten hold 3.6% of the sample, which has roughly 52,000 clones, approximately 90% seen once. This chain uses TRBV28 with TRBJ1-2, with a weak D call TRBD1 (6 bases). Sequencing input: peripheral blood. This TCR derives from a man aged 35 to 55 with COVID-19, enrolled during active disease. For the CDR3, the DNA is TGTGCCAGCAGTTTTCCCGGGCGGGGGGCAATCGGCTACACCTTC. It encodes CASSFPGRGAIGYTF.